This T cell receptor (beta chain) came from a study of OX40 agonist ivuxolimab in advanced cancers. Trimming removed 3 bases from V and 2 bases from J, with 17 bases in between. Looked up from germline, CDR1 is LNHDA and CDR2 is SQIVND (reference sequence). The length of the CDR3 is 17 residues. Only in-frame clones appear in the TCRdb table, and some are missing; sequencing was by immunoSEQ multiplex PCR. The repertoire has tens of thousands of clones, 84% of them found once; the top ten carry roughly 7.9%. The sequenced sample was CD4+ or CD8+ T cells sorted from blood, obtained in a trial of the OX40 agonist ivuxolimab. The clonotype was recovered from an adult with an advanced solid tumor such as melanoma, head and neck, liver or kidney cancer. This chain joins TRBV19 and TRBJ1-3, with D unresolved. The CDR3 is CASSIALAGITGNTIYF. The CDR3 DNA sequence: TGTGCCAGTAGTATTGCACTCGCCGGAATTACTGGAAACACCATATATTTT.